This record looks at one TCR beta chain sequence and its context. Its antigen is undetermined. The data originate from a study of cytomegalovirus exposure and HLA in healthy donors. Points from the study as a whole: Across HLA loci, a later analysis found differing TCR association rates, with DRB1 most and HLA-C fewest. Cytomegalovirus status, reportedly, was diagnosed with high specificity and sensitivity by the classifier.

It was with 60 Vbeta and 13 Jbeta primers that the PCR ran. TCRdb's copy holds only in-frame clones and misses some; the assay was immunoSEQ multiplex PCR. The sample contains about 160,000 clones, approximately 80% of which appear only once. Deletions cut 0 bases from V and 0 bases from J, with 12 bases between. CDR1 is GTSNPN, CDR2 SVGIG, per germline (reference sequence). CDR3 size: 16 residues. Sequencing used PBMCs. The source is a male donor in good health and CMV-seropositive. The J gene is TRBJ1-3, the V gene TRBV30; no definite D call. CDR3: CAWSVGLTTSGNTIYF. Written as DNA, the CDR3 is TGTGCCTGGAGTGTCGGCCTTACTACCTCTGGAAACACCATATATTTT. The entire variable domain, with the rest obtained from reference TRBV30 and TRBJ1-3, is as follows: SQTIHQWPATLVQPVGSPLSLECTVEGTSNPNLYWYRQAAGRGLQLLFYSVGIGQISSEVPQNLSASRPQDRQFILSSKKLLLSDSGFYLCAWSVGLTTSGNTIYFGEGSWLTVV.